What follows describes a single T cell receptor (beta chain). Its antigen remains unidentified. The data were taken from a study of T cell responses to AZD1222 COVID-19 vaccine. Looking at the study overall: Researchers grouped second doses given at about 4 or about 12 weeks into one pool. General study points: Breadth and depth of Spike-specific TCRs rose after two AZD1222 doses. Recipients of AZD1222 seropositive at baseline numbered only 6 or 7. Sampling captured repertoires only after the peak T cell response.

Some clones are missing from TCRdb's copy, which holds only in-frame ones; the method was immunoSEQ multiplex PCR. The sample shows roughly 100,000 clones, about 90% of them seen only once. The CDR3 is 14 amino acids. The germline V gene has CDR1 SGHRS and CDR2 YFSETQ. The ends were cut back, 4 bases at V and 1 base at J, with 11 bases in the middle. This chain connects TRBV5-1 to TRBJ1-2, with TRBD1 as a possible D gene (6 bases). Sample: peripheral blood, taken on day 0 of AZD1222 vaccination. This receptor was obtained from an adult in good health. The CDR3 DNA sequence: TGCGCCAGCAGCGCAGGGGCCCATAACTATGGCTACACCTTC. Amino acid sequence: CASSAGAHNYGYTF.